The 24 T cell receptor beta chains below were found in one sample sequenced in a study of T cells after yellow fever vaccination. One entry per CDR3 protein, called by TCRdb with MiXCR from the 5' RACE reads. The sample has 500,000 to 650,000 distinct CDR3 sequences, 17% seen once. Sequenced material: PBMCs, taken about 5 days after the first yellow fever vaccination. The receptors here all came from a young man who received the YFV17D yellow fever vaccine.

The V call is TRBV5-1, the J call TRBJ2-5; D remains ambiguous. This CDR3 contains 14 residues. The germline V gene has CDR1 SGHRS and CDR2 YFSETQ. Trimming removed 4 bases from V and 3 bases from J, with 13 bases in between. The CDR3 loop reads CASSTGPREETQYF. The CDR3 DNA is TGCGCCAGCAGCACCGGGCCTAGGGAAGAGACCCAGTACTTC.

This clonotype has more than one count but fewer than ten. The chain recombines TRBV7-9 with TRBJ2-7; TRBD1 matches 7 bases. The germline gives CDR1 SEHNR, CDR2 FQNEAQ (reference sequence). The CDR3 has 15 amino acids. With 4 bases clipped from V and 6 bases from J, the junction kept 12 bases outside the gene matches. CDR3: CASSSRQGVFSEQYF. The CDR3 coding sequence is TGTGCCAGCAGCTCCCGACAGGGTGTTTTTTCCGAGCAGTACTTC.

The table lists this clonotype with a few counts. This rearrangement joins TRBV6-5 to TRBJ1-1; TRBD1 matches 7 bases. V shed 0 bases and J 1 base; nucleotides not matched to a gene: 2. The CDR3 sequence is 15 residues long. Germline values: CDR1 MNHEY, CDR2 SVGAGI. In nucleotides, the CDR3 is TGTGCCAGCAGTTACTCGGGGACAGCGAACACTGAAGCTTTCTTT. This encodes CASSYSGTANTEAFF.

This clonotype occurred a few times. This chain links TRBV25-1 with TRBJ2-2, with TRBD2 identical over 7 bases. This CDR3 is built from 16 residues. Germline V gene lookup returns CDR1 MGHDK and CDR2 SYGVNS. The V gene end was trimmed by 1 base and the J gene end by 6 bases; junction bases not matched to a gene: 8. The CDR3 is CASSEWRAGDAGELFF. DNA of the CDR3: TGTGCCAGCAGTGAATGGCGGGCGGGAGACGCCGGGGAGCTGTTTTTT.

This clonotype was counted only a few times. This chain links TRBV6-2 or TRBV6-3 with TRBJ2-7; D is unresolved. The germline V gene has CDR1 MNHEY and CDR2 SVGEGT. The CDR3 covers 13 residues. Trimming cost V 7 bases and J 7 bases, with 17 bases left between them. In nucleotides, the CDR3 is TGTGCCAGCAAGGAACCTGCTGTGGGGGAGCAGTACTTC. This encodes CASKEPAVGEQYF.

A few counts support this clonotype. The V call is TRBV27, the J call TRBJ2-3; 9 bases align to TRBD2. V lost 1 base to trimming and J lost 4 bases; unmatched junction nucleotides: 6. Germline V CDR1 and CDR2: MNHEY, SMNVEV (reference sequence). The length of the CDR3 is 16 residues. CDR3 nucleotide sequence: TGTGCCAGCAGTTTATGGGTAGCGGGGGACCCAGATACGCAGTATTTT. Encoded protein: CASSLWVAGDPDTQYF.

The chain recombines TRBV5-1 with TRBJ2-1; no firm D call. Trimming cost V 1 base and J 0 bases, with 14 bases left between them. CDR3 length: 17 residues. Germline V gene lookup returns CDR1 SGHRS and CDR2 YFSETQ. The CDR3 DNA sequence: TGCGCCAGCAGCTTGTTCTCTGGGCTTAGCTCCTACAATGAGCAGTTCTTC. Translation gives CASSLFSGLSSYNEQFF.

Here the CDR3 reads CASSPYIRNTEAFF. The CDR3 DNA reads TGTGCCAGCAGTCCCTATATCCGGAACACTGAAGCTTTCTTT. This chain connects TRBV12-3 or TRBV12-4 to TRBJ1-1, with no clear D. Trimming took 5 bases from V and 1 from J, leaving 11 bases between them. This CDR3 has 14 amino acids.

The chain combines TRBV20-1 with TRBJ1-4; maybe TRBD1 (6 bases). The CDR3 covers 17 residues. Germline V gene lookup returns CDR1 DFQATT and CDR2 SNEGSKA (reference sequence). V gave up 0 bases and J gave up 3 bases, with 17 bases separating them. In DNA, the CDR3 is TGCAGTGCTAGAGATTTATTGGTTACAGGGCCTAATGAAAAACTGTTTTTT. Its protein is CSARDLLVTGPNEKLFF.

The table lists this clonotype with a few counts. The chain combines TRBV6-1 with TRBJ1-1; D call uncertain. CDR1 and CDR2 from the germline V gene are MNHNS and SASEGT. This CDR3 has 14 amino acids. Trimming removed 10 bases at V and 4 bases at J, with 19 bases between. The CDR3 loop reads CAIRALSGSTEAFF. As DNA, the CDR3 is TGTGCCATCCGGGCCCTATCGGGCTCCACTGAAGCTTTCTTT.

The chain links TRBV3-1 to TRBJ2-2; no reliable D call. V gave up 6 bases and J gave up 6 bases, with 11 bases separating them. Per the germline V gene, CDR1 is LGHDT and CDR2 is YNNKEL (reference sequence). The CDR3 has 13 residues. CDR3 loop: CASSPQDPGELFF. CDR3 DNA sequence: TGTGCCAGCAGTCCGCAGGATCCCGGGGAGCTGTTTTTT. Combining the CDR3 with reference TRBV3-1 and TRBJ2-2 gives the whole variable domain DTAVSQTPKYLVTQMGNDKSIKCEQNLGHDTMYWYKQDSKKFLKIMFSYNNKELIINETVPNRFSPKSPDKAHLNLHINSLELGDSAVYFCASSPQDPGELFFGEGSRLTVL.

The V gene is TRBV4-1, the J gene TRBJ2-5; D call uncertain. Trimming took off 1 base at V and 4 bases at J, with 10 bases between the two ends. The germline V gene encodes CDR1 MGHRA and CDR2 YSYEKL. The CDR3 totals 14 residues. The CDR3 protein is CASSQATSLETQYF. In DNA, the CDR3 is TGCGCCAGCAGCCAAGCGACCAGCTTAGAGACCCAGTACTTC.

This clonotype was detected only a few times. This sequence joins TRBV7-3 and TRBJ2-2; maybe TRBD2 (6 bases). Germline V gene lookup returns CDR1 SGHTA and CDR2 FQGTGA. The CDR3 contains 15 residues. Trimming took 3 bases from V and 2 from J, leaving 10 bases between them. The CDR3 coding sequence is TGTGCCAGCAGCTTTTACGGGGGAAACACCGGGGAGCTGTTTTTT. Encoded protein: CASSFYGGNTGELFF.

A single count supports this clonotype. This rearrangement joins TRBV30 to TRBJ2-7; D uncertain. The CDR3 covers 13 residues. Trimming pared 4 bases from V and 3 bases from J, leaving 13 bases between. Germline V gene sequence: CDR1 GTSNPN, CDR2 SVGIG (reference sequence). DNA for the CDR3: TGTGCCTGGAAAAAGGATGGAGACTACGAGCAGTACTTC. It codes for CAWKKDGDYEQYF. The variable domain in full, completed from reference TRBV30 and TRBJ2-7, reads SQTIHQWPATLVQPVGSPLSLECTVEGTSNPNLYWYRQAAGRGLQLLFYSVGIGQISSEVPQNLSASRPQDRQFILSSKKLLLSDSGFYLCAWKKDGDYEQYFGPGTRLTVT.

The CDR3 is CASSPPSQRQHTQYF. The CDR3 nucleotides are TGTGCCAGCTCACCACCGAGTCAGCGCCAGCATACGCAGTATTTT. The V gene is TRBV18, the J gene TRBJ2-3; D call uncertain. This CDR3 contains 15 residues. The germline CDR1 and CDR2 sequences are KGHSH and LQKENI. V was clipped by 0 bases and J by 7 bases, with 14 bases between them.

J is TRBJ1-1 and V is TRBV5-6; 9 nucleotides align to TRBD1. V dropped 4 bases and J dropped 7; count of bases not matched to a gene: 8. The CDR3 spans 14 residues. The germline V gene has CDR1 SGHDT and CDR2 YYEEEE. The CDR3 nucleotides read TGTGCCAGCAGCACTATACAGGGGGCGGTTGAAGCTTTCTTT. Its protein product is CASSTIQGAVEAFF.

The rearrangement joins TRBV6-5 to TRBJ2-7; D gene uncertain. Germline loops: CDR1 MNHEY, CDR2 SVGAGI. Trimming shortened V by 6 bases and J by 1 base, and 10 bases separated the two germline ends. The CDR3 contains 13 residues. The CDR3 region has the DNA TGTGCCAGCAGCTTATACGGTTCCTACGAGCAGTACTTC. Amino acids: CASSLYGSYEQYF.

The chain carries TRBV9 and TRBJ2-1, with 10 bases identical to TRBD1. V lost 2 bases and J lost 6; bases outside the gene matches: 5. Per the germline V gene, CDR1 is SGDLS and CDR2 is YYNGEE. There are 15 residues in the CDR3. CDR3 nucleotides: TGTGCCAGCAGCGTGACAGGGGGCATCGGCAATGAGCAGTTCTTC. Translating it yields CASSVTGGIGNEQFF.

This clonotype was detected a few times. This rearrangement joins TRBV4-3 to TRBJ2-1; D is uncertain. The CDR3 extends over 15 amino acids. V was cut by 1 base and J by 0 bases, with 7 bases left in between. Germline V gene sequence: CDR1 LGHNA, CDR2 YSLEER. The CDR3 bases are TGCGCCAGCAGCCAAGGTCCTAACTCCTACAATGAGCAGTTCTTC. Residues: CASSQGPNSYNEQFF.

The chain employs TRBV4-1 and TRBJ2-7; D gene ambiguous. CDR3 length: 14 amino acids. Germline CDR1 MGHRA, CDR2 YSYEKL. The V gene lost 0 bases and the J gene lost 0 bases, with 6 bases spanning the gap. The CDR3 loop is CASSQEETSYEQYV. The CDR3 coding sequence is TGCGCCAGCAGCCAAGAAGAAACCTCCTACGAGCAGTACGTC.

This rearrangement joins TRBV7-3 to TRBJ2-3, with 9 bases lining up with TRBD1. V dropped 6 bases and J dropped 0; count of bases not matched to a gene: 4. The CDR3 is made up of 15 amino acids. Germline V gives CDR1 SGHTA, CDR2 FQGTGA. CDR3 DNA sequence: TGTGCCAGCAGACCGGGACAGGGAAGCACAGATACGCAGTATTTT. This translates into CASRPGQGSTDTQYF.

The gene calls are TRBV12-3 or TRBV12-4 and TRBJ2-5; no clear D. CDR3 size: 14 residues. The V end lost 3 bases, the J end lost 1 base, and 9 bases lay between the germline ends. The DNA for the CDR3 is TGTGCCAGCAGTTTGAACGGGCCCCAAGAGACCCAGTACTTC. Translation: CASSLNGPQETQYF.

This clonotype turned up a few times. This chain uses TRBV20-1 with TRBJ1-6; 7 nucleotides line up with TRBD1. This CDR3 is 15 amino acids long. CDR1 DFQATT and CDR2 SNEGSKA come from the germline V gene (reference sequence). The V gene end was trimmed by 6 bases and the J gene end by 5 bases; junction bases not matched to a gene: 10. CDR3 sequence reads: CSARNPQGDNSPLHF. Here the CDR3 DNA reads TGCAGTGCGCGAAATCCCCAGGGGGATAATTCACCCCTCCACTTT.

Regarding this clonotype: It may be a read error: a sequence one base away is much more abundant. The CDR3 region has the DNA TGCGCCAGCAGCCAGCAGGGTGGCTCAGATACGCAGTATTTT. This codes for CASSQQGGSDTQYF. The chain uses TRBV4-3 and TRBJ2-3, with a tentative D call TRBD1 (5 bases). Between the trimmed V and J ends, which lost 3 bases and 4 bases, there was a span of 11 bases. The CDR3 totals 14 residues. Germline CDR1 is LGHNA and CDR2 is YSLEER.